This T cell receptor (beta chain) was identified during a study of blood T cell repertoires in COVID-19. Whole-study context: COVID-19 samples from acute and convalescent phases originated in the United States, Italy and Spain. Sources were T cells, B-cell-depleted T cells, or PBMCs; the material itself was cDNA or gDNA.

Only in-frame clones appear in the TCRdb table, and some are missing; sequencing was by immunoSEQ multiplex PCR. The top ten hold 20% to 30% of the sample, which has around 180,000 clones, 88% seen once. Germline V gene data show CDR1 as SGHRS and CDR2 as YFSETQ. Losses at the gene ends were 2 bases for V and 2 bases for J; bases not matched to a gene: 6. The length of the CDR3 is 15 residues. The receptor was derived from a man aged 55-75 years with acute or convalescent COVID-19. The chain has TRBV5-1 and TRBJ1-1, with 7 bases fitting TRBD1. Source material: peripheral blood. CDR3 region: CASSFGGQVNTEAFF. CDR3 coding DNA: TGCGCCAGCAGCTTTGGCGGACAGGTCAACACTGAAGCTTTCTTT.